Presented here are 2 T cell receptor beta chains from one specimen sequenced in a study of cytomegalovirus exposure and HLA in healthy donors. In the PCR, 60 Vbeta and 13 Jbeta primers were used. Profiling relied on immunoSEQ multiplex PCR, and the TCRdb table lists in-frame clones only, not all of them. Among a few hundred thousand clones listed, around 82% were seen once. The sample consisted of PBMCs. All receptors derive from a woman aged 25 to 39 in good health and CMV-seronegative.

The DNA for the CDR3 is TGTGCCTGGAGTGCCCCGGGACTAGCTAGAATTACCTACGAGCAGTACTTC. Its protein product is CAWSAPGLARITYEQYF. The chain has TRBV30 and TRBJ2-7; TRBD2 aligns across 9 bases. The CDR3 is 17 residues long. Trimming cost V 1 base and J 2 bases; bases outside gene matches: 12. Germline V CDR1 and CDR2: GTSNPN, SVGIG (reference sequence). The full variable domain, with the rest looked up from reference TRBV30 and TRBJ2-7, is SQTIHQWPATLVQPVGSPLSLECTVEGTSNPNLYWYRQAAGRGLQLLFYSVGIGQISSEVPQNLSASRPQDRQFILSSKKLLLSDSGFYLCAWSAPGLARITYEQYFGPGTRLTVT.

The genes are TRBV4-2 and TRBJ1-5; D perhaps matches TRBD1 (5 bases). Between the trimmed V and J ends, which lost 0 bases and 9 bases, there was a span of 12 bases. Germline values: CDR1 LGHNA, CDR2 YNFKEQ. The CDR3 covers 14 residues. The CDR3 spells CASSQDGSGRPQHF. CDR3 in DNA: TGTGCCAGCAGCCAAGATGGTTCAGGGCGGCCCCAGCATTTT.